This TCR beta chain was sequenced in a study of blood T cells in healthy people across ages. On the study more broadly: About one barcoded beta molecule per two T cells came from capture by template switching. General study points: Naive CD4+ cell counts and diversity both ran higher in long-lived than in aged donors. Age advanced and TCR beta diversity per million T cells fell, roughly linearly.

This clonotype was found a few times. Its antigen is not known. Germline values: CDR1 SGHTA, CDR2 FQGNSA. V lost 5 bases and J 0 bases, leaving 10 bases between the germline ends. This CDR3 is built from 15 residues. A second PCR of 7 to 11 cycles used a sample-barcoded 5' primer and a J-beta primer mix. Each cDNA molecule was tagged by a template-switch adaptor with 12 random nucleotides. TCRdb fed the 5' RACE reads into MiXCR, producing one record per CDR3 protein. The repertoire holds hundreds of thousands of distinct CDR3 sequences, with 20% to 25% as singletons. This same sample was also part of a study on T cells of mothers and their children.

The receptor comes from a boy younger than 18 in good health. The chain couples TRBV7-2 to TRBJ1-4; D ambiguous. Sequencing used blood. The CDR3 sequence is CASSAQEATNEKLFF. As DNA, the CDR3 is TGTGCCAGCAGCGCGCAGGAAGCAACTAATGAAAAACTGTTTTTT. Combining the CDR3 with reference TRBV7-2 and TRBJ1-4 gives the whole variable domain GAGVSQSPSNKVTEKGKDVELRCDPISGHTALYWYRQSLGQGLEFLIYFQGNSAPDKSGLPSDRFSAERTGGSVSTLTIQRTQQEDSAVYLCASSAQEATNEKLFFGSGTQLSVL.